The present entry profiles one T cell receptor beta chain with its context. The data stem from a study of blood T cell repertoires in COVID-19. The wider study: Sources were T cells, B-cell-depleted T cells, or PBMCs; the material itself was cDNA or gDNA.

Germline CDR1 is LGHDT and CDR2 is YNNKEL (reference sequence). V gave up 0 bases and J gave up 2 bases, with 21 bases separating them. The length of the CDR3 is 19 residues. Repertoires were generated with immunoSEQ multiplex PCR, while TCRdb's copy carries only in-frame clones and drops some. The sample lists more than 200,000 clones; roughly nine tenths were seen once. Sequenced material: peripheral blood. The chain has TRBV3-1 (or the pseudogene TRBV3-2) and TRBJ2-3; possibly TRBD1 for D (6 bases). The receptor was derived from a man in his forties with acute or convalescent COVID-19. The CDR3 nucleotides are TGTGCCAGCAGCCAAGACAACCAGGTGGGGGCTTCAGCCACAGATACGCAGTATTTT. Protein product: CASSQDNQVGASATDTQYF.